The 27 T cell receptor beta chains below come from one sample, sequenced in a study of blood T cell repertoires in COVID-19. Measured with immunoSEQ multiplex PCR; TCRdb has only the in-frame clones, and not every one. This repertoire shows tens of thousands of clones, about nine tenths found once; its top ten account for 3% to 4%. The sequencing input was peripheral blood. The receptors were sampled from a man aged 40-49 years with COVID-19, enrolled during active disease.

The V and J genes are TRBV2 and TRBJ1-1; 8 nucleotides align to TRBD1. With V trimmed by 8 bases and J by 0 bases, 5 bases remained unmatched. Germline V gene sequence: CDR1 SNHLY, CDR2 FYNNEI. This CDR3 has 14 amino acids. The CDR3 region has the DNA TGTGCCAGCGCCAGGGACAGGATGAACACTGAAGCTTTCTTT. It codes for CASARDRMNTEAFF.

Note on this clone: Distinct nucleotide sequences in the sample also encode this CDR3. The chain is built from TRBV12-5 and TRBJ2-7; 9 bases line up with TRBD1. V shed 4 bases, J shed 12 bases, and the junction held 16 bases outside the gene matches. Germline V gene lookup returns CDR1 LGHNT and CDR2 FRNRAP. The CDR3 consists of 15 residues. Here the CDR3 reads CASGSGRDRVLFRYF. Here the CDR3 DNA reads TGTGCTAGTGGTTCAGGCCGGGACAGGGTTCTTTTTCGGTACTTC.

Only one count was recorded for this clone. This chain uses TRBV30 with TRBJ1-1, with unresolved D. CDR3 size: 13 residues. The germline V gene has CDR1 GTSNPN and CDR2 SVGIG (reference sequence). V dropped 3 bases and J dropped 1 base, with 9 bases sitting between them. The CDR3 sequence is CAWRTASNTEAFF. Here the CDR3 DNA reads TGTGCCTGGAGAACCGCGTCGAACACTGAAGCTTTCTTT.

The chain has TRBV6-1 and TRBJ1-3, with unresolved D. Looked up from germline, CDR1 is MNHNS and CDR2 is SASEGT. The CDR3 totals 15 residues. Trimming cost V 2 bases and J 0 bases, with 8 bases left between them. This chain's CDR3 is CASSELGLSGNTIYF. CDR3 sequence (DNA): TGTGCCAGCAGTGAACTAGGTCTCTCTGGAAACACCATATATTTT.

This chain connects TRBV9 to TRBJ1-1, with 8 bases aligning to TRBD1. Unmatched junction bases numbered 4, after V lost 0 bases and J lost 6 bases. The CDR3 contains 14 residues. Germline CDR1 is SGDLS and CDR2 is YYNGEE. The CDR3, as DNA: TGTGCCAGCAGCGTAGGGACAGGGAATTCTGAAGCTTTCTTT. This encodes CASSVGTGNSEAFF. Supplemented by reference TRBV9 and TRBJ1-1, the full variable domain reads DSGVTQTPKHLITATGQRVTLRCSPRSGDLSVYWYQQSLDQGLQFLIQYYNGEERAKGNILERFSAQQFPDLHSELNLSSLELGDSALYFCASSVGTGNSEAFFGQGTRLTVV.

J is TRBJ2-5 and V is TRBV18; TRBD2 matches at 8 bases. Per germline, CDR1 KGHSH and CDR2 LQKENI. With V trimmed by 0 bases and J by 1 base, 1 base remained unmatched. The CDR3 sequence is 15 residues long. In nucleotides, the CDR3 is TGTGCCAGCTCACCACCTAGCGGGGTCCAAGAGACCCAGTACTTC. Translated: CASSPPSGVQETQYF.

The rearrangement links TRBV3-1 (or the pseudogene TRBV3-2) to TRBJ2-2; no reliable D call. The CDR3 runs 11 residues. Deletions cut 5 bases from V and 9 bases from J, with 7 bases between. Germline V lookup: CDR1 LGHDT, CDR2 YNNKEL (reference sequence). The chain's CDR3 is CASSYSRELFF. DNA of the CDR3: TGTGCCAGCAGCTACTCTCGGGAGCTGTTTTTT.

This chain links TRBV6-6 with TRBJ1-1; the match to TRBD1 covers 7 bases. V gave up 6 bases and J gave up 2 bases; unmatched junction bases: 9. Germline-derived CDR1 and CDR2 are MNHNY and SVGAGI (reference sequence). This CDR3 region has 15 residues. The CDR3 nucleotides read TGTGCCAGCAGCCGGACAGGAGGCGGCAACACTGAAGCTTTCTTT. Translated: CASSRTGGGNTEAFF.

The chain links TRBV24-1 to TRBJ2-1, with D possibly TRBD1 on 6 matching bases. The germline V and J ends were trimmed by 4 bases and 0 bases, with 15 bases remaining between them. The V gene's germline CDR1 is KGHDR and CDR2 SFDVKD. There are 17 residues in the CDR3. Here the CDR3 DNA reads TGTGCCACCAGTGACCCGACAGGCACGAGCTCCTACAATGAGCAGTTCTTC. It yields the protein CATSDPTGTSSYNEQFF.

The V and J genes are TRBV11-3 and TRBJ2-3, with D possibly matching TRBD1 (5 bases). V was shortened by 4 bases and J by 4 bases, with 15 bases between the two germline ends. CDR1 is SGHNT, CDR2 YENEEA, per germline. The CDR3 extends over 15 amino acids. CDR3 region: CASSSQGSRADTQYF. Here the CDR3 DNA reads TGTGCCAGCAGCTCGCAGGGATCCAGGGCAGATACGCAGTATTTT.

This CDR3 reads CASSLPVNTGELFF. Here the CDR3 DNA reads TGTGCCAGCAGCTTGCCGGTGAACACCGGGGAGCTGTTTTTT. This chain connects TRBV5-6 to TRBJ2-2; no clear D gene. The V gene lost 1 base and the J gene lost 1 base, with 5 bases spanning the gap. In germline, CDR1 is SGHDT, CDR2 YYEEEE. The CDR3 is 14 amino acids.

The V gene is TRBV24-1, the J gene TRBJ2-7; no clear D gene. The CDR3 consists of 13 residues. Germline assignment: CDR1 KGHDR and CDR2 SFDVKD. V gave up 2 bases and J gave up 0 bases, with 4 bases separating them. The CDR3 DNA is TGTGCCACCAGTGATTCTAGCTCCTACGAGCAGTACTTC. This gives the protein CATSDSSSYEQYF.

The chain combines TRBV12-5 with TRBJ2-2, with TRBD1 matching 7 bases. In germline, CDR1 is LGHNT, CDR2 FRNRAP. V gave up 1 base and J gave up 6 bases; unmatched junction bases: 2. The CDR3 has 14 amino acids. The CDR3 DNA is TGTGCTAGTGGTTTGGGACAGGGCGCCGGGGAGCTGTTTTTT. As protein: CASGLGQGAGELFF.

This clone was seen only once. The chain is built from TRBV18 and TRBJ2-5, with TRBD2 identical over 9 bases. The germline CDR1 and CDR2 sequences are KGHSH and LQKENI. After removal of 3 bases from V and 1 base from J, the junction contained 6 bases not matched to a gene. CDR3 size: 16 residues. CDR3 DNA sequence: TGTGCCAGCTCACCGATCCCGCGGGGGGGCCAAGAGACCCAGTACTTC. It encodes CASSPIPRGGQETQYF.

The V call is TRBV2, the J call TRBJ2-7; D may be TRBD1 (6 bases). Germline V gene data show CDR1 as SNHLY and CDR2 as FYNNEI. Trimming removed 10 bases at V and 2 bases at J, with 12 bases between. This CDR3 is 12 amino acids long. The CDR3 nucleotides are TGTGCCACCAGGACAGTAGCCTACGAGCAGTACTTC. Residues: CATRTVAYEQYF.

J is TRBJ2-3 and V is TRBV30; 12 nucleotides match TRBD2. Losses at the gene ends were 3 bases for V and 3 bases for J; bases not matched to a gene: 16. This CDR3 contains 19 residues. Looked up from germline, CDR1 is GTSNPN and CDR2 is SVGIG (reference sequence). The CDR3 sequence: CAWRRGLAGGPGGTDTQYF. The CDR3 nucleotides are TGTGCCTGGAGGCGAGGGCTAGCGGGAGGGCCTGGTGGGACAGATACGCAGTATTTT.

V gene TRBV19 combines with J gene TRBJ2-1; D gene unclear. Trimming shortened V by 3 bases and J by 0 bases, and 12 bases separated the two germline ends. The CDR3 length is 16 residues. The V gene's germline CDR1 is LNHDA and CDR2 SQIVND (reference sequence). DNA for the CDR3: TGTGCCAGTAGTATTGCCAAACTTGGCTCCTACAATGAGCAGTTCTTC. Translated: CASSIAKLGSYNEQFF. Together with reference TRBV19 and TRBJ2-1, the CDR3 gives the full variable domain: DGGITQSPKYLFRKEGQNVTLSCEQNLNHDAMYWYRQDPGQGLRLIYYSQIVNDFQKGDIAEGYSVSREKKESFPLTVTSAQKNPTAFYLCASSIAKLGSYNEQFFGPGTRLTVL.

This clone came up a few times. This sequence joins TRBV18 and TRBJ2-3; 9 nucleotides agree with TRBD2. Looked up from germline, CDR1 is KGHSH and CDR2 is LQKENI. Trimming took 3 bases from V and 2 from J; bases not matched to a gene: 3. The CDR3 is 15 residues long. The CDR3 region is CASSPSGGYTDTQYF. The CDR3 DNA is TGTGCCAGCTCACCTAGCGGGGGATACACAGATACGCAGTATTTT. The whole variable domain, remainder taken from reference TRBV18 and TRBJ2-3, is NAGVMQNPRHLVRRRGQEARLRCSPMKGHSHVYWYRQLPEEGLKFMVYLQKENIIDESGMPKERFSAEFPKEGPSILRIQQVVRGDSAAYFCASSPSGGYTDTQYFGPGTRLTVL.

V and J are TRBV7-8 and TRBJ1-1; 8 bases line up with TRBD1. Germline CDR1 SGHVS, CDR2 FQNEAQ. This CDR3 has 20 amino acids. The J segment lost 0 bases and the V segment lost 5 bases, leaving 20 bases of the junction unmatched. In nucleotides, the CDR3 is TGTGCCAGCAGCGATAGAATACGGCGACAGGGGCTTAGGGTGAACACTGAAGCTTTCTTT. It encodes CASSDRIRRQGLRVNTEAFF.

The chain combines TRBV29-1 with TRBJ1-2, with D perhaps TRBD1 (6 bases). This CDR3 spans 10 amino acids. Per the germline V gene, CDR1 is SQVTM and CDR2 is ANQGSEA. Trimming stripped 3 bases from V and 8 bases from J, with 7 bases between. The CDR3 DNA reads TGCAGCGTTGACAGGGGAGGCTACACCTTC. Translating gives CSVDRGGYTF.

The rearrangement links TRBV5-1 to TRBJ2-7; 10 bases agree with TRBD2. Germline V gives CDR1 SGHRS, CDR2 YFSETQ. V dropped 4 bases and J dropped 7; count of bases not matched to a gene: 11. This CDR3 region has 15 residues. The CDR3 loop is CASSVLPSGGEEQYF. Here the CDR3 DNA reads TGCGCCAGCAGCGTCCTGCCTAGCGGGGGAGAGGAGCAGTACTTC. Looking up the rest from reference TRBV5-1 and TRBJ2-7 gives the full variable domain: KAGVTQTPRYLIKTRGQQVTLSCSPISGHRSVSWYQQTPGQGLQFLFEYFSETQRNKGNFPGRFSGRQFSNSRSEMNVSTLELGDSALYLCASSVLPSGGEEQYFGPGTRLTVT.

CDR3 bases: TGTGCCAGCAGCAAACAGGCCAGGCGGACTGAAGCTTTCTTT. Translation gives CASSKQARRTEAFF. The chain employs TRBV11-1 and TRBJ1-1; perhaps TRBD1 as D (5 bases). This CDR3 is 14 amino acids long. Germline V gene lookup returns CDR1 SGHAT and CDR2 FQDESV (reference sequence). Deletions cut 5 bases from V and 5 bases from J, with 15 bases between.

J is TRBJ2-7 and V is TRBV5-1; D perhaps matches TRBD1 (5 bases). Germline V CDR1 and CDR2: SGHRS, YFSETQ. The CDR3 has 12 residues. Trimming pared 0 bases from V and 6 bases from J, leaving 7 bases between. In nucleotides, the CDR3 is TGCGCCAGCAGCTTGGGGGGCGGCGAGCAGTACTTC. It is translated as CASSLGGGEQYF.

The chain carries TRBV5-1 and TRBJ1-2; D is unresolved. The V end was cut by 4 bases, the J end by 5 bases, with 15 bases between. The length of the CDR3 is 14 residues. CDR1 and CDR2 from the germline V gene are SGHRS and YFSETQ. The CDR3 reads CASSREDGRYGYTF. CDR3 DNA sequence: TGCGCCAGCAGCCGGGAGGACGGACGATATGGCTACACCTTC.

DNA of the CDR3: TGTGCCAGCAGCTCAACAGGGGGCGCCGGATTTTACGAGCAGTACTTC. Amino acid sequence: CASSSTGGAGFYEQYF. The V and J genes are TRBV5-4 and TRBJ2-7, with 9 bases that match TRBD1. Germline values: CDR1 SGHNT, CDR2 YYREEE (reference sequence). Germline trimming cut 3 bases from V and 4 bases from J; bases unmatched to any gene: 11. The CDR3 has 16 residues.

The V call is TRBV19, the J call TRBJ2-4, with 8 nucleotides matching TRBD2. V was pared by 8 bases and J by 0 bases, with 9 bases of the junction left unmatched. This CDR3 is 16 amino acids long. CDR1 is LNHDA, CDR2 SQIVND, per germline (reference sequence). The CDR3: CASHHTSGKAKNIQYF. CDR3 DNA sequence: TGTGCCAGTCACCATACTAGCGGAAAAGCCAAAAACATTCAGTACTTC. The whole variable domain, filled in from reference TRBV19 and TRBJ2-4, reads DGGITQSPKYLFRKEGQNVTLSCEQNLNHDAMYWYRQDPGQGLRLIYYSQIVNDFQKGDIAEGYSVSREKKESFPLTVTSAQKNPTAFYLCASHHTSGKAKNIQYFGAGTRLSVL.

V gene TRBV30 combines with J gene TRBJ1-2; D gene ambiguous. Trimming took 0 bases from V and 8 from J, leaving 10 bases between them. Germline V gene sequence: CDR1 GTSNPN, CDR2 SVGIG (reference sequence). CDR3 length equals 12 residues. In DNA form, the CDR3 reads TGTGCCTGGAGTGTTCGGAGGGAAGGCTACACCTTC. Its translation: CAWSVRREGYTF.